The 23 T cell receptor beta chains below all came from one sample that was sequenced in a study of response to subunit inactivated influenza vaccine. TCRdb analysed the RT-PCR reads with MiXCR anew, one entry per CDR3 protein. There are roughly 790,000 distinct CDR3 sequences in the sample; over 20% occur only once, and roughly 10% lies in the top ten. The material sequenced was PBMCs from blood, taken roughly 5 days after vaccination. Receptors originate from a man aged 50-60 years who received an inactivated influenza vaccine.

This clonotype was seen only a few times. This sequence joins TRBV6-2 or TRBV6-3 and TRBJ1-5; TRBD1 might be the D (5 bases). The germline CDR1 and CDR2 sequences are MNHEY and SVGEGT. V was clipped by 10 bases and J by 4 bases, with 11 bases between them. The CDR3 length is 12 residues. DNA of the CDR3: TGTGCCACCAGGGAGGGAAATCAGCCCCAGCATTTT. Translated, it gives CATREGNQPQHF.

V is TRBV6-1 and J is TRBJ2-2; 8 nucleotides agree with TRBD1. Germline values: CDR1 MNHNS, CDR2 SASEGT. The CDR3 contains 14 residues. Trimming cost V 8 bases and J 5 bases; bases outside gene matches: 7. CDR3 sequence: CASGGQGGTGELFF. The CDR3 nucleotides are TGTGCCAGCGGCGGACAGGGTGGGACCGGGGAGCTGTTTTTT.

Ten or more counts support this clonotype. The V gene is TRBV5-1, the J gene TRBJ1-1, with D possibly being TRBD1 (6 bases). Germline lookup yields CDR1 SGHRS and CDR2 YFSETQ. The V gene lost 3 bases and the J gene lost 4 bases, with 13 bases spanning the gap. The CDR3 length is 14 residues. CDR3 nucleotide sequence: TGCGCCAGCAGCTGGGACGGACAGACCACTGAAGCTTTCTTT. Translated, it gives CASSWDGQTTEAFF.

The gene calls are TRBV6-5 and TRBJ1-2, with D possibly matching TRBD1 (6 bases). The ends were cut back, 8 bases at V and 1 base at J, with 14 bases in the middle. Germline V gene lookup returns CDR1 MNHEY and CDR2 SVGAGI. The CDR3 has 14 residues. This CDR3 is CASVSDRFNYGYTF. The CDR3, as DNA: TGTGCCAGCGTTTCGGACAGATTTAACTATGGCTACACCTTC.

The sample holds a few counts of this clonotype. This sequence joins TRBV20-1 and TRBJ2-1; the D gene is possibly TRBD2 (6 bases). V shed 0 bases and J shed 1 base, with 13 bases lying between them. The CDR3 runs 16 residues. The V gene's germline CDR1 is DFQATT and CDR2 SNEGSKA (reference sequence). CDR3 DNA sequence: TGCAGTGCTAGAGATTTGAGCGGGCTATCCTACAATGAGCAGTTCTTC. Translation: CSARDLSGLSYNEQFF.

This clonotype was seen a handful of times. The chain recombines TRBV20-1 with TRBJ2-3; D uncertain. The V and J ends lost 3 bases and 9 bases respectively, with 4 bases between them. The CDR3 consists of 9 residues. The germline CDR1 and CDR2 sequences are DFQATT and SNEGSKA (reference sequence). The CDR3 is CSASLTQYF. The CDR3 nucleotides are TGCAGTGCTAGTTTAACGCAGTATTTT.

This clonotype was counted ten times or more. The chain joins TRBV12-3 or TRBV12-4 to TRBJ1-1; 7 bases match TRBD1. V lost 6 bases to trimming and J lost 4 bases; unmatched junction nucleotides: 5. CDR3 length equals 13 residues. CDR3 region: CASSFGQATEAFF. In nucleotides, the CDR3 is TGTGCCAGCAGCTTCGGACAGGCCACTGAAGCTTTCTTT.

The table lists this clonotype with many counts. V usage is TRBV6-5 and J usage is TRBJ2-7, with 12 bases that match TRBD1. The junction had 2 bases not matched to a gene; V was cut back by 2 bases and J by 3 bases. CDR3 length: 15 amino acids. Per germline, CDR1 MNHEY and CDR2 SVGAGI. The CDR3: CASSYRDRGLYEQYF. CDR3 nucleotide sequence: TGTGCCAGCAGTTACCGGGACAGGGGGCTCTACGAGCAGTACTTC.

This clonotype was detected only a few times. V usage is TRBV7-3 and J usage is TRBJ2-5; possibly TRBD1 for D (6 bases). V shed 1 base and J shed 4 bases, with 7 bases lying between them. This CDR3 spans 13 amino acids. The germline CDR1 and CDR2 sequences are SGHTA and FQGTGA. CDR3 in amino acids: CASSLIGGETQYF. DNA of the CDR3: TGTGCCAGCAGCTTAATAGGGGGAGAGACCCAGTACTTC.

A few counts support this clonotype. The CDR3 region is CASSWATGQETQYF. CDR3 nucleotide sequence: TGTGCCAGCTCTTGGGCGACGGGTCAAGAGACCCAGTACTTC. This chain links TRBV2 with TRBJ2-5, with no clear D. The V end was cut by 8 bases, the J end by 2 bases, with 15 bases between. The CDR3 loop spans 14 amino acids. Germline V gene lookup returns CDR1 SNHLY and CDR2 FYNNEI.

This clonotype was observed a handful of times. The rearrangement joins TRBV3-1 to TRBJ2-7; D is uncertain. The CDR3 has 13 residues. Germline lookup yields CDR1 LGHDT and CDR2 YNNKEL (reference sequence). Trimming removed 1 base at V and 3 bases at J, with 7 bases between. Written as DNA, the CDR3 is TGTGCCAGCAGCCAAGTGAACAACTACGAGCAGTACTTC. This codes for CASSQVNNYEQYF.

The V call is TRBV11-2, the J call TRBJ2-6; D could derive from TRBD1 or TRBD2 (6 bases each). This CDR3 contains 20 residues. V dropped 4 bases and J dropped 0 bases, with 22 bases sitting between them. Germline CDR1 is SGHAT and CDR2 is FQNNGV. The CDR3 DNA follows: TGTGCCAGCAGCTCCCCCCATGGGGGGCAGGGGTTCTCTGGGGCCAACGTCCTGACTTTC. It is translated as CASSSPHGGQGFSGANVLTF.

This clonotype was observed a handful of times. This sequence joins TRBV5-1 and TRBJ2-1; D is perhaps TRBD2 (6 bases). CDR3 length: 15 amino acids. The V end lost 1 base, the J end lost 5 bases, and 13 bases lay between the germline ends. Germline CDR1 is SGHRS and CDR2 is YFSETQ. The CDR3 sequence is CASSLSLAGHNEQFF. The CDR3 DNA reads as TGCGCCAGCAGCTTGTCACTAGCCGGACACAATGAGCAGTTCTTC.

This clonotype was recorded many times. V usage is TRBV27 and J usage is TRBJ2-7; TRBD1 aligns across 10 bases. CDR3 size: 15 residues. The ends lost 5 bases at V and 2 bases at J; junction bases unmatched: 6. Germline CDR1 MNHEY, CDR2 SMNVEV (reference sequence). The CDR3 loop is CASSGVGTGAYEQYF. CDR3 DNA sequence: TGTGCCAGCAGTGGGGTTGGGACAGGGGCCTACGAGCAGTACTTC.

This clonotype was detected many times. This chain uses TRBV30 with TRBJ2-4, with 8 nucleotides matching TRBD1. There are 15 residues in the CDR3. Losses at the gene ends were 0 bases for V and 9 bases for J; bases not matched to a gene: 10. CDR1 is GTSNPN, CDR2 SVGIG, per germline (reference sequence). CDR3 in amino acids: CAWSVSLRQGTIQYF. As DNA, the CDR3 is TGTGCCTGGAGTGTATCCCTCCGACAGGGGACCATTCAGTACTTC.

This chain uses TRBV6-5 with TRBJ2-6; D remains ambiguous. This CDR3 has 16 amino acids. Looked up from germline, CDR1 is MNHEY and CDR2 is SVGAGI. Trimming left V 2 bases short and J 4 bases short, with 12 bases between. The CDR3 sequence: CASSYGTRLGANVLTF. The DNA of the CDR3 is TGTGCCAGCAGTTACGGTACGAGACTCGGGGCCAACGTCCTGACTTTC.

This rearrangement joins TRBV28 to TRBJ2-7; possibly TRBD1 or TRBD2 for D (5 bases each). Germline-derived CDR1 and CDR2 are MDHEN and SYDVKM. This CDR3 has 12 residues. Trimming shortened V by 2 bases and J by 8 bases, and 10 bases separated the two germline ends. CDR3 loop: CASSLEGFQQYF. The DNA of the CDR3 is TGTGCCAGCAGTTTAGAGGGGTTCCAGCAGTACTTC.

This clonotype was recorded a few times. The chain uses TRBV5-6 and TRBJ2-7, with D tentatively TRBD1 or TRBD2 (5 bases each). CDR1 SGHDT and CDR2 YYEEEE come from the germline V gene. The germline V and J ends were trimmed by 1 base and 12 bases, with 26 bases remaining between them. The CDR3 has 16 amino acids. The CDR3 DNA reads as TGTGCCAGCAGCTTGCTCTCCGGGACCGATACTCTACGAGGGTACTTC. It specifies CASSLLSGTDTLRGYF. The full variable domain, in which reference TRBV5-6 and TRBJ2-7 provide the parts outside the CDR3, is DAGVTQSPTHLIKTRGQQVTLRCSPKSGHDTVSWYQQALGQGPQFIFQYYEEEERQRGNFPDRFSGHQFPNYSSELNVNALLLGDSALYLCASSLLSGTDTLRGYFGPGTRLTVT.

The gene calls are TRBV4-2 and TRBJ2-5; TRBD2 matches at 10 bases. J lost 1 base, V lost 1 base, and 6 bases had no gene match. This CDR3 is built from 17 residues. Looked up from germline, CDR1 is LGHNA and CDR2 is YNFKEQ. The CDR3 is CASSQGSLAGAQETQYF. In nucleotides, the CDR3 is TGTGCCAGCAGCCAAGGTTCCCTAGCGGGAGCCCAAGAGACCCAGTACTTC.

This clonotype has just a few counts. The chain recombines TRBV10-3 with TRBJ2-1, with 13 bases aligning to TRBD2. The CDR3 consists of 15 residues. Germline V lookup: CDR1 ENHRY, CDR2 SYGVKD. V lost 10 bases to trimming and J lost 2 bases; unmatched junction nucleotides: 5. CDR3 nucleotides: TGTGCCACCAGACTAGCGGGGGGTACCTACAATGAGCAGTTCTTC. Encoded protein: CATRLAGGTYNEQFF.

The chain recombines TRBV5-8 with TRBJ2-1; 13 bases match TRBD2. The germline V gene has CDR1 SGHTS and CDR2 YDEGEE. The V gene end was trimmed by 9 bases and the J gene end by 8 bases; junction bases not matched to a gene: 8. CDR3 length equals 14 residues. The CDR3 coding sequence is TGTGCCACCGGGACTAGCGGGATGGGGGATGAGCAGTTCTTC. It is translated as CATGTSGMGDEQFF. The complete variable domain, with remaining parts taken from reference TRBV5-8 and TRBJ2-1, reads EAGVTQSPTHLIKTRGQQATLRCSPISGHTSVYWYQQALGLGLQFLLWYDEGEERNRGNFPPRFSGRQFPNYSSELNVNALELEDSALYLCATGTSGMGDEQFFGPGTRLTVL.

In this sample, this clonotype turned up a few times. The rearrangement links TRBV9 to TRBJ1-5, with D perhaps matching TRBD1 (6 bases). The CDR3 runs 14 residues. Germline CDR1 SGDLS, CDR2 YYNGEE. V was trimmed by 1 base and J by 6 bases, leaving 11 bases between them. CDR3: CASSVRGFGQPQHF. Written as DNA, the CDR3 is TGTGCCAGCAGCGTAAGGGGGTTTGGTCAGCCCCAGCATTTT.

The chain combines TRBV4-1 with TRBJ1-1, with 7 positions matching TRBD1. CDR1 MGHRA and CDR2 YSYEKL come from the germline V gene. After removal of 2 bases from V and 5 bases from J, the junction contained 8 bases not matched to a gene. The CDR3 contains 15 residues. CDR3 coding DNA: TGCGCCAGCAGCCAATATCAACAGGGGAGGACTGAAGCTTTCTTT. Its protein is CASSQYQQGRTEAFF.